The 12 T cell receptor beta chains in this list originate from one sample, sequenced in a study of cytomegalovirus exposure and HLA in healthy donors. 13 Jbeta primers and 60 Vbeta primers were used for the PCR. Assay: immunoSEQ multiplex PCR; the TCRdb copy retains only in-frame clones and omits some. Here the sample spans about 99,000 clones, around 77% being singletons. The specimen was PBMCs. These receptors all stem from a man in his forties in good health and CMV-seronegative.

This clone has only a few counts. The chain links TRBV5-4 to TRBJ2-2, with D unresolved. CDR1 and CDR2 from the germline V gene are SGHNT and YYREEE (reference sequence). V lost 1 base, J lost 3 bases, and 7 bases lay in between. The CDR3 runs to 14 residues. This CDR3 is CASSLSSYTGELFF. The CDR3 nucleotides are TGTGCCAGCAGCTTGTCCAGTTACACCGGGGAGCTGTTTTTT.

This clone was counted a few times. CDR3 region: CASSPTASNYGYTF. The CDR3 DNA follows: TGTGCCAGCAGCCCTACCGCCTCTAACTATGGCTACACCTTC. The chain carries TRBV27 and TRBJ1-2; the D is unclear. V was trimmed by 6 bases and J by 0 bases, leaving 11 bases between them. The V gene's germline CDR1 is MNHEY and CDR2 SMNVEV (reference sequence). The CDR3 contains 14 residues.

J is TRBJ2-2 and V is TRBV5-6; 9 nucleotides agree with TRBD1. Trimming removed 0 bases from V and 5 bases from J; junction bases left unmatched: 5. CDR1 SGHDT and CDR2 YYEEEE come from the germline V gene. The CDR3 has 16 amino acids. The CDR3 loop is CASSLVGQGGTGELFF. In nucleotides, the CDR3 is TGTGCCAGCAGCTTGGTGGGACAGGGTGGTACCGGGGAGCTGTTTTTT.

This sequence joins TRBV6-6 and TRBJ1-6; TRBD1 might be the D (5 bases). Trimming took off 8 bases at V and 5 bases at J, with 13 bases between the two ends. The CDR3 contains 14 residues. Germline values: CDR1 MNHNY, CDR2 SVGAGI (reference sequence). The CDR3 spells CASQTAADNSPLHF. CDR3 in DNA: TGTGCCAGCCAGACAGCCGCCGATAATTCACCCCTCCACTTT.

The chain has TRBV19 and TRBJ2-5, with 11 nucleotides matching TRBD2. The CDR3 is 16 residues long. The germline V gene encodes CDR1 LNHDA and CDR2 SQIVND (reference sequence). V lost 6 bases and J lost 4; bases outside the gene matches: 10. CDR3 residues: CASSRLLAGGGETQYF. The CDR3 nucleotides are TGTGCCAGTAGCCGGCTTCTAGCGGGAGGAGGAGAGACCCAGTACTTC. The full variable domain, with the rest looked up from reference TRBV19 and TRBJ2-5, is DGGITQSPKYLFRKEGQNVTLSCEQNLNHDAMYWYRQDPGQGLRLIYYSQIVNDFQKGDIAEGYSVSREKKESFPLTVTSAQKNPTAFYLCASSRLLAGGGETQYFGPGTRLLVL.

The chain is built from TRBV19 and TRBJ2-1; 13 bases line up with TRBD2. Germline V gives CDR1 LNHDA, CDR2 SQIVND (reference sequence). The CDR3 is 18 residues long. The J segment lost 9 bases and the V segment lost 2 bases, leaving 13 bases of the junction unmatched. The DNA for the CDR3 is TGTGCCAGTAGTATACCACCGGGACTAGCGGGAAGAGCTGGTGAGCAGTTCTTC. Translating gives CASSIPPGLAGRAGEQFF.

This clone has just a few counts. CDR3 in amino acids: CASSFGTGGTYGYTF. The CDR3 bases are TGTGCCAGCAGCTTCGGGACAGGGGGGACCTATGGCTACACCTTC. The chain joins TRBV7-8 to TRBJ1-2, with 11 bases matching TRBD1. Trimming removed 3 bases from V and 4 bases from J; junction bases left unmatched: 4. The CDR3 is 15 residues long. From germline, CDR1 is SGHVS and CDR2 FQNEAQ.

Judged by abundance, this clone is medium-sized. Distinct nucleotide sequences in the sample also encode this CDR3. The chain carries TRBV27 and TRBJ1-2, with TRBD1 matching 10 bases. Germline CDR1 is MNHEY and CDR2 is SMNVEV (reference sequence). V gave up 6 bases and J gave up 4 bases; unmatched junction bases: 8. This CDR3 contains 15 residues. The DNA of the CDR3 is TGTGCCAGCAGCCCACCGGGACAGGGGTTCTATGGCTACACCTTC. Translating gives CASSPPGQGFYGYTF.

This clone was detected only once. The chain uses TRBV27 and TRBJ2-3; tentative D call: TRBD2 (5 bases). Germline loops: CDR1 MNHEY, CDR2 SMNVEV (reference sequence). The CDR3 totals 17 residues. With 0 bases removed from V and 0 bases from J, the gap between germline ends came to 13 bases. The CDR3 region is CASSLSLPSPSTDTQYF. The DNA of the CDR3 is TGTGCCAGCAGTTTATCCCTGCCTAGCCCTAGCACAGATACGCAGTATTTT.

This chain uses TRBV2 with TRBJ2-1; tentative D call: TRBD2 (5 bases). Per the germline V gene, CDR1 is SNHLY and CDR2 is FYNNEI. V lost 6 bases, J lost 8 bases, and 11 bases lay in between. CDR3 length equals 12 residues. This CDR3 reads CASSPTSHEQFF. CDR3 nucleotide sequence: TGTGCCAGCAGCCCCACTAGTCATGAGCAGTTCTTC. Variable domain in full (rest from reference TRBV2 and TRBJ2-1): EPEVTQTPSHQVTQMGQEVILRCVPISNHLYFYWYRQILGQKVEFLVSFYNNEISEKSEIFDDQFSVERPDGSNFTLKIRSTKLEDSAMYFCASSPTSHEQFFGPGTRLTVL.

This rearrangement joins TRBV7-2 to TRBJ2-5; D is unclear. The J call is uncertain, as TRBJ2-7 better fits the DNA end. This CDR3 is built from 16 residues. The germline V gene encodes CDR1 SGHTA and CDR2 FQGNSA. The DNA of the CDR3 is TGTGCCAGCAGGGAATTCGGATCGGGTGTACCCTACGAGCAGTACTTC. Translating gives CASREFGSGVPYEQYF.

The CDR3: CASSSNPGQGRGDTQYF. CDR3 coding DNA: TGTGCCAGCAGCTCAAACCCCGGACAGGGCAGGGGAGATACGCAGTATTTT. The V gene is TRBV7-9, the J gene TRBJ2-3; TRBD1 matches at 8 bases. CDR3 length: 17 amino acids. The V segment lost 4 bases and the J segment 5 bases; nucleotides outside the gene matches: 14. Germline loops: CDR1 SEHNR, CDR2 FQNEAQ (reference sequence).